Included here is one TCR beta chain sequence, with context. Its antigen is undetermined. CDR3 length: 16 amino acids. V trimming: 4 bases; J trimming: 7 bases; junction bases outside the gene matches: 13. CDR1 SGHAT and CDR2 FQNNGV come from the germline V gene. In TCRdb, the multiplex PCR reads were re-called with MiXCR into one record per CDR3 protein. The table records roughly 220,000 distinct CDR3 sequences, less than 45% of them present only once. Samples came from axillary lymph nodes draining the breast cancer. The data derive from a study of breast tumors, draining lymph nodes, adjacent tissues. General study findings and limits: Compared with lymph nodes, tumors were less diverse; compared with nontumor tissue, more. Luminal-like breast cancer showed significantly greater tumor-nontumor repertoire similarity than basal-like breast cancer did. The data were judged consistent with most tumor T cells coming from lymph node and expanding in tumor.

The origin of this receptor is a female donor with breast cancer. Some clones in this sample may be carry-over from other donors' samples. The J gene is TRBJ2-5, the V gene TRBV11-2; 9 bases are shared with TRBD1. The specimen sequenced was axillary lymph node tissue. The CDR3, as DNA: TGTGCCAGCAGCTCGGGACAGGGTTCCACCGGGGTGACCCAGTACTTC. Protein sequence: CASSSGQGSTGVTQYF.